This TCR beta chain is from a study of a mutant IDH1 vaccine in newly diagnosed glioma. Across the study: Earlier therapy was either radiotherapy, temozolomide, or both, and most got both.

Time point indicated: week 47, end of study. What each vaccine dose contained was 300 ug of mutant IDH1 20-mer peptide, accompanied by topical imiquimod. The patients received vaccinations eight times, in weeks 1, 3, 5, 7, 11, 15, 19 and 23. New WHO grade 3 or 4 astrocytomas that were IDH1-mutant and ATRX-lost had been found in donors. Assay used: immunoSEQ multiplex PCR; TCRdb lists only in-frame clones, some missing. This sample carries about 94,000 clones, 85% to 90% of them seen once, and the ten largest clones take roughly 0.74%. This CDR3 is 14 amino acids long. Trimming left V 0 bases short and J 1 base short, with 6 bases between. Germline-derived CDR1 and CDR2 are KGHSH and LQKENI. Study-wide findings and caveats: Pseudoprogression seemed unrelated to changes in top peripheral T cell clonotypes.

About this clone itself: Antigen: not known.

The gene calls are TRBV18 and TRBJ1-1; unclear D gene. This clonotype was sampled from a woman between 45 and 65 years old with glioma. Here the sequenced sample was PBMCs, taken from a glioma patient whose treatment included an IDH1 peptide vaccine. This CDR3 is CASSPPGSNTEAFF. CDR3 in DNA: TGTGCCAGCTCACCACCCGGATCGAACACTGAAGCTTTCTTT.